Below are 25 T cell receptor beta chains sequenced from a single sample in a study of OX40 agonist ivuxolimab in advanced cancers. Method: immunoSEQ multiplex PCR; TCRdb's copy keeps in-frame clones and lacks some. The sample records 30,000 to 40,000 clones, about nine tenths being singletons. Sequenced material: CD4+ or CD8+ T cells sorted from blood, taken in a trial of the OX40 agonist ivuxolimab. All receptors derive from an adult with an advanced solid tumor such as melanoma, head and neck, liver or kidney cancer.

The chain couples TRBV4-2 to TRBJ2-7; D is perhaps TRBD1 (5 bases). Trimming removed 0 bases at V and 3 bases at J, with 12 bases between. The CDR3 sequence is 15 residues long. The V gene's germline CDR1 is LGHNA and CDR2 YNFKEQ. In nucleotides, the CDR3 is TGTGCCAGCAGCCAAGAGCAGGCAGGGAACTACGAGCAGTACTTC. This translates into CASSQEQAGNYEQYF.

CDR3 protein: CASIGQIFMNTEAFF. The CDR3 nucleotides are TGTGCCAGCATAGGACAGATCTTCATGAACACTGAAGCTTTCTTT. This chain uses TRBV28 with TRBJ1-1, with D possibly being TRBD1 (6 bases). The CDR3 contains 15 residues. Germline V CDR1 and CDR2: MDHEN, SYDVKM. V lost 7 bases and J lost 0, with 15 bases in between.

The chain is built from TRBV11-2 and TRBJ2-5, with a possible D match to TRBD1 (5 bases). The CDR3 runs to 15 residues. V was clipped by 5 bases and J by 0 bases, with 13 bases between them. In germline, CDR1 is SGHAT, CDR2 FQNNGV. The CDR3 spells CASSLPTEYQETQYF. As DNA, the CDR3 is TGTGCCAGCAGCCTGCCGACAGAGTACCAAGAGACCCAGTACTTC.

The genes are TRBV18 and TRBJ1-1; 9 bases are a match to TRBD1. There are 15 residues in the CDR3. V trimming: 3 bases; J trimming: 3 bases; junction bases outside the gene matches: 5. Germline lookup yields CDR1 KGHSH and CDR2 LQKENI. The CDR3 DNA reads TGTGCCAGCTCACCGAGGCGGGACAGGGACACTGAAGCTTTCTTT. It encodes CASSPRRDRDTEAFF. The variable domain in full, with the rest retrieved from reference TRBV18 and TRBJ1-1, is NAGVMQNPRHLVRRRGQEARLRCSPMKGHSHVYWYRQLPEEGLKFMVYLQKENIIDESGMPKERFSAEFPKEGPSILRIQQVVRGDSAAYFCASSPRRDRDTEAFFGQGTRLTVV.

The genes are TRBV5-4 and TRBJ1-6; 10 bases are a match to TRBD1. V trimming: 3 bases; J trimming: 3 bases; junction bases outside the gene matches: 12. This CDR3 comprises 19 residues. The V gene's germline CDR1 is SGHNT and CDR2 YYREEE (reference sequence). CDR3 region: CASSWGQGIRYDYNSPLHF. DNA for the CDR3: TGTGCCAGCAGCTGGGGACAGGGGATTAGATATGACTATAATTCACCCCTCCACTTT.

The V and J genes are TRBV28 and TRBJ2-3, with 7 bases identical to TRBD1. Germline V gives CDR1 MDHEN, CDR2 SYDVKM. This CDR3 has 15 residues. V gave up 10 bases and J gave up 2 bases; unmatched junction bases: 12. CDR3 protein: CAIGDRDSFTDTQYF. The CDR3 DNA is TGTGCCATCGGGGATCGGGACAGCTTCACAGATACGCAGTATTTT.

This chain joins TRBV19 and TRBJ2-2; D is perhaps TRBD1 (6 bases). Germline CDR1 LNHDA, CDR2 SQIVND (reference sequence). Trimming stripped 1 base from V and 4 bases from J, with 10 bases between. The CDR3 totals 15 residues. The CDR3 loop reads CASSIGTALTGELFF. DNA of the CDR3: TGTGCCAGTAGTATAGGGACAGCCCTCACCGGGGAGCTGTTTTTT.

In the case of this clone: At the DNA level, this CDR3 is encoded by other sequences in the same sample as well. The chain links TRBV5-1 to TRBJ2-7, with TRBD2 identical over 8 bases. The CDR3 loop spans 15 amino acids. V lost 4 bases to trimming and J lost 3 bases; unmatched junction nucleotides: 9. In germline, CDR1 is SGHRS, CDR2 YFSETQ. The CDR3 spells CASSPGGGGFYEQYF. The CDR3 nucleotides read TGCGCCAGCAGCCCCGGGGGGGGAGGATTCTACGAGCAGTACTTC.

The DNA for the CDR3 is TGTGCCAGCAGCTCCTTAGCGGGGGGAGCTACCGGGGAGCTGTTTTTT. Translated: CASSSLAGGATGELFF. The gene calls are TRBV7-3 and TRBJ2-2, with TRBD2 identical over 10 bases. The CDR3 extends over 16 amino acids. Germline V gene sequence: CDR1 SGHTA, CDR2 FQGTGA. The trim removed 4 bases at V and 5 bases at J, leaving 7 bases unmatched.

This clone showed up just once. The J gene is TRBJ2-1, the V gene TRBV5-4; no reliable D call. This CDR3 is built from 13 residues. Germline V gene data show CDR1 as SGHNT and CDR2 as YYREEE (reference sequence). Trimming cost V 10 bases and J 6 bases, with 17 bases left between them. Written as DNA, the CDR3 is TGTGCCCTCTCCCTAGTGCCCTCCAATGAGCAGTTCTTC. It is translated as CALSLVPSNEQFF.

This sequence joins TRBV30 and TRBJ2-5, with TRBD1 identical over 8 bases. The CDR3 is 16 residues long. Germline V CDR1 and CDR2: GTSNPN, SVGIG (reference sequence). V was pared by 7 bases and J by 3 bases, with 16 bases of the junction left unmatched. The CDR3 sequence is CAFISPLGQDKETQYF. The CDR3 DNA reads TGTGCCTTTATTTCCCCATTGGGACAGGACAAAGAGACCCAGTACTTC. The full variable domain, its missing parts supplied by reference TRBV30 and TRBJ2-5, is SQTIHQWPATLVQPVGSPLSLECTVEGTSNPNLYWYRQAAGRGLQLLFYSVGIGQISSEVPQNLSASRPQDRQFILSSKKLLLSDSGFYLCAFISPLGQDKETQYFGPGTRLLVL.

V and J are TRBV4-1 and TRBJ2-5; 11 bases align to TRBD2. V shed 0 bases and J 0 bases; nucleotides not matched to a gene: 3. The CDR3 is 17 residues long. The germline V gene encodes CDR1 MGHRA and CDR2 YSYEKL. Written as DNA, the CDR3 is TGCGCCAGCAGCCAAGATCCTAGCGGGGGGTACCAAGAGACCCAGTACTTC. Translating gives CASSQDPSGGYQETQYF.

V gene TRBV11-2 combines with J gene TRBJ2-5; tentatively, D is TRBD1 (6 bases). This CDR3 comprises 18 residues. Trimming removed 3 bases at V and 5 bases at J, with 25 bases between. CDR1 is SGHAT and CDR2 is FQNNGV in the germline V gene. The CDR3 reads CASSFSSWQGNVRETQYF. The CDR3 DNA reads TGTGCCAGCAGCTTTTCGTCGTGGCAGGGGAACGTGAGGGAGACCCAGTACTTC.

The V and J genes are TRBV7-6 and TRBJ2-2; D may be TRBD2 (5 bases). Germline V gene sequence: CDR1 SGHVS, CDR2 FNYEAQ. CDR3 length equals 17 residues. Trimming took 3 bases from V and 0 from J, leaving 14 bases between them. The CDR3: CASSFSSGSSNTGELFF. The CDR3 coding sequence is TGTGCCAGCAGCTTTTCCAGCGGCTCCTCGAACACCGGGGAGCTGTTTTTT.

The rearrangement links TRBV6-1 to TRBJ1-5; D call uncertain. The V and J ends lost 7 bases and 1 base respectively, with 5 bases between them. CDR3 length: 12 amino acids. CDR1 and CDR2 from the germline V gene are MNHNS and SASEGT. The DNA for the CDR3 is TGTGCCAGCATGAGGAGCAATCAGCCCCAGCATTTT. Translation: CASMRSNQPQHF.

The CDR3 protein is CASSQSTGGVSYNEQFF. As DNA, the CDR3 is TGTGCCAGTAGTCAATCGACAGGGGGAGTCTCCTACAATGAGCAGTTCTTC. The chain recombines TRBV19 with TRBJ2-1; TRBD1 matches at 9 bases. Trimming cost V 5 bases and J 0 bases; bases outside gene matches: 8. The CDR3 runs to 17 residues. The germline gives CDR1 LNHDA, CDR2 SQIVND (reference sequence).

This clone was observed a few times. V usage is TRBV7-6 and J usage is TRBJ2-5; 9 positions agree with TRBD2. The germline gives CDR1 SGHVS, CDR2 FNYEAQ. Unmatched junction bases numbered 8, after V lost 1 base and J lost 5 bases. The CDR3 is 16 amino acids. CDR3 sequence: CASSLGGGGAWETQYF. As DNA, the CDR3 is TGTGCCAGCAGCTTAGGTGGCGGGGGGGCCTGGGAGACCCAGTACTTC.

The V gene is TRBV19, the J gene TRBJ2-2; D is possibly TRBD2 (6 bases). Germline-derived CDR1 and CDR2 are LNHDA and SQIVND (reference sequence). The CDR3 is made up of 17 amino acids. The V end was cut by 7 bases, the J end by 5 bases, with 23 bases between. CDR3 in DNA: TGTGCCAGTACCCCCTCCCCCTGGGGGGATAATACCGGGGAGCTGTTTTTT. Translating gives CASTPSPWGDNTGELFF.

The chain carries TRBV9 and TRBJ2-7; 7 bases match TRBD1. Germline loops: CDR1 SGDLS, CDR2 YYNGEE. The CDR3 is 14 amino acids. With V trimmed by 3 bases and J by 5 bases, 8 bases remained unmatched. CDR3 amino acids: CASSDDRVSDEQYF. The CDR3 nucleotides are TGTGCCAGCAGCGACGACAGGGTATCCGACGAGCAGTACTTC.

V gene TRBV5-6 combines with J gene TRBJ1-1; 7 nucleotides match TRBD1. From germline, CDR1 is SGHDT and CDR2 YYEEEE. The CDR3 spans 15 residues. Trimming cost V 4 bases and J 3 bases; bases outside gene matches: 9. For the CDR3, the DNA is TGTGCCAGCAGCAGTAACAGGGGTGGGGACACTGAAGCTTTCTTT. As protein: CASSSNRGGDTEAFF.

A remark on this clone: The junction differs from germline at one of its ends, possibly a read error. This chain joins TRBV6-6 and TRBJ1-2; 11 bases map to TRBD1. From germline, CDR1 is MNHNY and CDR2 SVGAGI (reference sequence). The CDR3 has 12 residues. Here the CDR3 DNA reads TGTGCCAGCTCCAACCCCGGACAGGGGGCTTCATTC. The encoded protein is CASSNPGQGASF.

The chain is built from TRBV4-2 and TRBJ2-7, with TRBD2 matching 11 bases. The J segment lost 1 base and the V segment lost 3 bases, leaving 8 bases of the junction unmatched. This CDR3 contains 17 residues. Germline V lookup: CDR1 LGHNA, CDR2 YNFKEQ. CDR3 amino acids: CASSHAPGLAGSYEQYF. The CDR3, as DNA: TGTGCCAGCAGCCACGCTCCAGGACTAGCGGGTTCCTACGAGCAGTACTTC.

This chain uses TRBV4-1 with TRBJ2-1; TRBD1 matches 9 bases. Germline V gene lookup returns CDR1 MGHRA and CDR2 YSYEKL. V was pared by 5 bases and J by 6 bases, with 8 bases of the junction left unmatched. The CDR3 is 15 amino acids. The CDR3 is CASSEGQGLFNEQFF. The CDR3 DNA follows: TGCGCCAGCAGCGAAGGACAGGGGTTATTCAATGAGCAGTTCTTC.

The chain is built from TRBV30 and TRBJ1-2; weak D call: TRBD1 (5 bases). The CDR3 is made up of 13 amino acids. CDR1 is GTSNPN, CDR2 SVGIG, per germline (reference sequence). Trimming removed 3 bases at V and 5 bases at J, with 13 bases between. The CDR3 sequence: CAWSGGPTYGYTF. Written as DNA, the CDR3 is TGTGCCTGGAGCGGGGGTCCCACGTATGGCTACACCTTC.

V is TRBV7-9 and J is TRBJ2-3; 8 bases fit TRBD2. CDR1 SEHNR and CDR2 FQNEAQ come from the germline V gene (reference sequence). The CDR3 totals 18 residues. The ends lost 4 bases at V and 2 bases at J; junction bases unmatched: 14. CDR3 region: CASSSLGGGSGATDTQYF. The CDR3 nucleotides are TGTGCCAGCAGCTCCCTTGGCGGGGGGTCAGGGGCCACAGATACGCAGTATTTT.